This is a list of T cell receptor beta chains from one sample in a study of cytomegalovirus exposure and HLA in healthy donors. The table came from immunoSEQ multiplex PCR; TCRdb's copy has only in-frame clones and leaves some out. The profile shows about 93,000 clones, around 76% of them singletons. Sample: PBMCs. Receptor source: a man aged 25-45 years in good health and CMV-seronegative. Both conserved end residues are trimmed from each CDR3. The size field is filled for only some rows; it gives once, few, many or a size class.

>TRBJ1-2|TRBV15|-
ATSRRDRGGYGYT
>TRBJ1-5|TRBV6-1|-
ASSDRQSSNQPQH
>TRBJ2-1|TRBV5-6|-
ASSLTGTSDNEQF
>TRBJ1-1|TRBV6-1|-
ASSAEGAMAEAF
>TRBJ2-5|TRBV5-4|-
ASRIQGIQETQY
>TRBJ1-1|TRBV5-1|-
ASSSDRGPRGAEAF
>TRBJ1-3|TRBV11-2|-
ASSPISGNTIY
>TRBJ1-1|TRBV7-9|-
ASSSNMNTEAF
>TRBJ2-1|TRBV4-2|-
ASSQGLADEQF
>TRBJ1-2|TRBV6-5|-
ASSYSTGGPNYGYT
>TRBJ1-4|TRBV5-1|-
ASSLDLRTVNEKLF
>TRBJ2-5|TRBV7-2|-
ASSSQVTGGETQY
>TRBJ1-1|TRBV7-2|many
ASSFSVNTEAF
>TRBJ1-4|TRBV19|-
ASSTDRGNEKLF
>TRBJ1-4|TRBV6-6|-
ASSEPDRGNEKLF
>TRBJ2-1|TRBV7-2|-
ASSLGRYGEQF
>TRBJ2-1|TRBV29-1|-
SVDTTGEQF
>TRBJ1-1|TRBV7-9|-
ASTKPAGGSDTEAF
>TRBJ1-2|TRBV4-3|-
ASSQGGTGGYDYT
>TRBJ1-1|TRBV18|-
ASSPSSAGASTEAF
>TRBJ1-1|TRBV14|few
ASSRRENTEAF
>TRBJ1-2|TRBV6-1|few
ASSETLAGVSGYT
>TRBJ1-6|TRBV9|-
ASSVAGSPLH
>TRBJ1-2|TRBV25-1|-
ASSDPAGLNYGYT
>TRBJ1-1|TRBV11-3|-
ASSLGYGNGKAF
>TRBJ2-5|TRBV11-2|-
ASSRQGGGRQETQY
>TRBJ1-1|TRBV13|few
ASSLGRGSTEAF
>TRBJ1-5|TRBV4-3|few
ASSQDAGNSNQPQH
>TRBJ2-3|TRBV2|-
ASSVLREADTQY
>TRBJ2-7|TRBV7-9|-
ASSLEGGTYEQY
>TRBJ2-2|TRBV7-6|-
ASSLEWGDNTGELF
>TRBJ1-6|TRBV18|-
ASSQSAGLSPLH
>TRBJ1-1|TRBV19|-
ASSTGWTNTEAF
>TRBJ1-1|TRBV7-9|few
ASSSYGGTEAF
>TRBJ2-3|TRBV25-1|-
ASSSSGGSTDTQY
>TRBJ2-2|TRBV5-1|-
ASSEAVITGELF
>TRBJ1-1|TRBV6-5|-
ASRGQPLGTEAF
>TRBJ2-1|TRBV10-2|-
ASSLLNNEQF
>TRBJ2-3|TRBV13|-
ASSWGPGQGTDTQY
>TRBJ1-4|TRBV28|-
ASREGIEEKLF
>TRBJ2-2|TRBV10-1|-
ASSGGLNTGELF
>TRBJ2-3|TRBV5-1|-
ASSLGRGLAGPSTDTQY
>TRBJ2-6|TRBV21-1|-
ASSKWEGWADSNSGANVLT
>TRBJ1-2|TRBV27|-
ASSDRLDSLYGYT